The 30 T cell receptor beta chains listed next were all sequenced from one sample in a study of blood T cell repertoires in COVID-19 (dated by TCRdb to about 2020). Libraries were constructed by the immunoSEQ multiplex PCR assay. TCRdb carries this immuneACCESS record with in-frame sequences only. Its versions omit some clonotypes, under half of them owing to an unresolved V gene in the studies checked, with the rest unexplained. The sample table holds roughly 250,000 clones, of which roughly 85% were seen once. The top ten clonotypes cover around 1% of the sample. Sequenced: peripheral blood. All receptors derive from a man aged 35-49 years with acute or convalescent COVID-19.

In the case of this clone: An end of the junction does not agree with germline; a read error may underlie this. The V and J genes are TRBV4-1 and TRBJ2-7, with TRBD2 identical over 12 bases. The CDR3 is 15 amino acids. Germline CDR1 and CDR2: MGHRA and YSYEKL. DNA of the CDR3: TGCGCCCGCAGCCGACTAGCGGGGGACTCCTACGAGCAGTACTTC. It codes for CARSRLAGDSYEQYF.

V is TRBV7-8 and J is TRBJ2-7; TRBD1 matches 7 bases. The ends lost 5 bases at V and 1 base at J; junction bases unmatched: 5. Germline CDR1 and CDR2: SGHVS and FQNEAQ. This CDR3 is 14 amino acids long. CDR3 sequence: CASSRTGISYEQYF. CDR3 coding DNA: TGTGCCAGCAGCCGGACAGGAATATCCTACGAGCAGTACTTC.

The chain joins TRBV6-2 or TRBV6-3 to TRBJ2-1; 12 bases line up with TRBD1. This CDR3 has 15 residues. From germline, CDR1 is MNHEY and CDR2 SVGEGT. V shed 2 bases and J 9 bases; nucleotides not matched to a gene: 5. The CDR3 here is CASSYRGQGAFEQFF. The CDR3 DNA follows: TGTGCCAGCAGTTACAGGGGACAGGGGGCCTTTGAGCAGTTCTTC.

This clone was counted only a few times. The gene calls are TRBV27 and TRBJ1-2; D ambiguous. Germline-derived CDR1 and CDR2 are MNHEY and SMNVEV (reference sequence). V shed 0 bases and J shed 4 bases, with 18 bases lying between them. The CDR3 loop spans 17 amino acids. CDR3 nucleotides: TGTGCCAGCAGTTTATCGAAGGCGAGGGCAGGTGCCTATGGCTACACCTTC. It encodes CASSLSKARAGAYGYTF.

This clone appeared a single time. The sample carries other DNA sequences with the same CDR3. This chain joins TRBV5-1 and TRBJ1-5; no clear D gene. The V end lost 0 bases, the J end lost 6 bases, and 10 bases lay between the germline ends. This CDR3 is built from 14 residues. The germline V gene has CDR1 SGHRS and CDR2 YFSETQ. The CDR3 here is CASSLVGGGQPQHF. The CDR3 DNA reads TGCGCCAGCAGCTTGGTAGGCGGAGGTCAGCCCCAGCATTTT.

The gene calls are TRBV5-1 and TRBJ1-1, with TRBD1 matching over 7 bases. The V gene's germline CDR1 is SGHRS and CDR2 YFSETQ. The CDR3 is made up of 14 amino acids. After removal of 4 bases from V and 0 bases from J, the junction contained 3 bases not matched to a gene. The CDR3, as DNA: TGCGCCAGCAGCATACAGGGGATGAACACTGAAGCTTTCTTT. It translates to CASSIQGMNTEAFF. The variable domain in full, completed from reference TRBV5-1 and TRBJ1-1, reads KAGVTQTPRYLIKTRGQQVTLSCSPISGHRSVSWYQQTPGQGLQFLFEYFSETQRNKGNFPGRFSGRQFSNSRSEMNVSTLELGDSALYLCASSIQGMNTEAFFGQGTRLTVV.

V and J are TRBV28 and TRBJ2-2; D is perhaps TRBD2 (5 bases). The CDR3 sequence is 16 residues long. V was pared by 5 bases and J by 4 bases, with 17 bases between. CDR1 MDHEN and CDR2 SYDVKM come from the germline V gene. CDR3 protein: CASSPYPPGVTGELFF. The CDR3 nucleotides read TGTGCCAGCAGTCCTTACCCTCCCGGGGTCACCGGGGAGCTGTTTTTT.

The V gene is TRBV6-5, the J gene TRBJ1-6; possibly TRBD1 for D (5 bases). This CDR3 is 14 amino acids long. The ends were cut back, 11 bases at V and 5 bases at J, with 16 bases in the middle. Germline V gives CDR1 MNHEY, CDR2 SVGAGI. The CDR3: CAVQGIYDNSPLHF. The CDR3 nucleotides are TGTGCCGTTCAGGGCATATACGATAATTCACCCCTCCACTTT.

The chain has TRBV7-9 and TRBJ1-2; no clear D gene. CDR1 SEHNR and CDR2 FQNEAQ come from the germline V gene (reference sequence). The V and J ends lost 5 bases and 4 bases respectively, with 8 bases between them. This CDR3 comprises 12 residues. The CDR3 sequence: CASSTQSYGYTF. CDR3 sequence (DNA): TGTGCCAGCAGCACGCAGTCCTATGGCTACACCTTC.

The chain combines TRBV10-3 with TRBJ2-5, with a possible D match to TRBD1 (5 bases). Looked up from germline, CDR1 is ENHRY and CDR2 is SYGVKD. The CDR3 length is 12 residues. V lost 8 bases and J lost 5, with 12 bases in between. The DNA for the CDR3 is TGTGCCATCTCACCCTCAGGGGAGACCCAGTACTTC. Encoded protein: CAISPSGETQYF.

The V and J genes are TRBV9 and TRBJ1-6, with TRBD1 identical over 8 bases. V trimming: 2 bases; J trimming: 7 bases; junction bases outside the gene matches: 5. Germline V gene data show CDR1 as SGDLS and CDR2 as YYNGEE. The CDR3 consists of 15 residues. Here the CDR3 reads CASSVGQGRNSPLHF. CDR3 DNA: TGTGCCAGCAGCGTTGGACAGGGTAGAAATTCACCCCTCCACTTT.

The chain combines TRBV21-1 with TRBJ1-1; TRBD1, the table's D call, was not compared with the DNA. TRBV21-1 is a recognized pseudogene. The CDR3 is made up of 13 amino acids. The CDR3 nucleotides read TGTGCCAGCCCCCTCCGGGACAGGGGGCGAGCTTTCTTT. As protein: CASPLRDRGRAFF.

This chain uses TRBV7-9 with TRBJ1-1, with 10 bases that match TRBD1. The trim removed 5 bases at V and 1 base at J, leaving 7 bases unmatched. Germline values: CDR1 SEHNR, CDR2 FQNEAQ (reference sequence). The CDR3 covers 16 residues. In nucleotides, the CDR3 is TGTGCCAGCAGCCACCAACGGGACAGGGGGAACACTGAAGCTTTCTTT. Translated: CASSHQRDRGNTEAFF.

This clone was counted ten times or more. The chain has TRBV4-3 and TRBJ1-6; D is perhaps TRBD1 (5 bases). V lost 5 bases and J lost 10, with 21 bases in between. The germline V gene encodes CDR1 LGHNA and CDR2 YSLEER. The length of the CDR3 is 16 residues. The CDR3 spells CASSNSRGRPGSPLHF. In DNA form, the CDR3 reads TGCGCCAGCAGCAACTCTCGTGGCAGGCCAGGGTCACCCCTCCACTTT.

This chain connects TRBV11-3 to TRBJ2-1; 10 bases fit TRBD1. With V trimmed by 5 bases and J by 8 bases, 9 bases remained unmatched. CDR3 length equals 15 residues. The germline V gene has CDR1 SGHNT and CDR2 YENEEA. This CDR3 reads CASSPGQGGRDEQFF. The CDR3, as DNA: TGTGCCAGCAGCCCTGGACAGGGGGGCCGGGATGAGCAGTTCTTC.

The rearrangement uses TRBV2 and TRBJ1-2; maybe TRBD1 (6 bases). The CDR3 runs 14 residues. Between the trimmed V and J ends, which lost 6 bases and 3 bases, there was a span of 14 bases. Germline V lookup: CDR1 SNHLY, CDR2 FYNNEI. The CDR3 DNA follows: TGTGCCAGCAGGATAGAGGGGGTCCACTATGGCTACACCTTC. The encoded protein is CASRIEGVHYGYTF.

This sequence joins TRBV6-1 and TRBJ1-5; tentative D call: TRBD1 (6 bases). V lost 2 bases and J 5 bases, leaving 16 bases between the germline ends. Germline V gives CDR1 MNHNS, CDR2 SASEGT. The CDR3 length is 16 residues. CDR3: CASSEPVTGGYQPQHF. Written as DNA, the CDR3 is TGTGCCAGCAGTGAACCTGTGACAGGTGGATATCAGCCCCAGCATTTT.

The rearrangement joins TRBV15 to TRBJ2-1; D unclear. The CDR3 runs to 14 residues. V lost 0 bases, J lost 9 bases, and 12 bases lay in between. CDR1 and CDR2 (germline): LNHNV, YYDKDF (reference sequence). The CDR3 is CATSRDYLESEQFF. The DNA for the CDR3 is TGTGCCACCAGCAGAGATTATCTGGAGAGTGAGCAGTTCTTC.

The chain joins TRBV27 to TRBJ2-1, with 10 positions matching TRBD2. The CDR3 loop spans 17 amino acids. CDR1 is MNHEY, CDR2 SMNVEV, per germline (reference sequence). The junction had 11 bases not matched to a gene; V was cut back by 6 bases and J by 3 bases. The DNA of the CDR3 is TGTGCCAGCAGCTCCCCCCGACTAGCGGGTTACTACAATGAGCAGTTCTTC. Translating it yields CASSSPRLAGYYNEQFF.

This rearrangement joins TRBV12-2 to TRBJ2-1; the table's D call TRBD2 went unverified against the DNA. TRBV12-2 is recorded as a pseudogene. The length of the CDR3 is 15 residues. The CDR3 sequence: CATPIAGQLYNEQFF. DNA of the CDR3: TGTGCAACCCCAATAGCGGGGCAATTATACAATGAGCAGTTCTTC.

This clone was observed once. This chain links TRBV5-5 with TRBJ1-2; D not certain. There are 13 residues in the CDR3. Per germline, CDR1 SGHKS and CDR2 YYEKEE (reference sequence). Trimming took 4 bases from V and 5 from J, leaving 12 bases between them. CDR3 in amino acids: CASSISGEYGYTF. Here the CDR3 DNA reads TGTGCCAGCAGCATTAGTGGTGAATATGGCTACACCTTC.

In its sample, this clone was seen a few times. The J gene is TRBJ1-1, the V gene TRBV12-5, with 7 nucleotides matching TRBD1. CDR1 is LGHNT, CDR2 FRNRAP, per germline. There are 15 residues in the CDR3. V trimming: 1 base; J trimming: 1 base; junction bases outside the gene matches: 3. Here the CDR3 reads CASGLGRQGNTEAFF. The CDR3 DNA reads TGTGCTAGTGGTTTGGGACGACAGGGGAACACTGAAGCTTTCTTT.

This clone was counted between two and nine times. In DNA form, the CDR3 reads TGTGCCAGCAGTTCCCCAGGGAATTCACCCCTCCACTTT. The encoded protein is CASSSPGNSPLHF. The chain has TRBV12-3 or TRBV12-4 and TRBJ1-6; TRBD1 might be the D (5 bases). V shed 4 bases and J shed 7 bases, with 8 bases lying between them. The CDR3 runs 13 residues.

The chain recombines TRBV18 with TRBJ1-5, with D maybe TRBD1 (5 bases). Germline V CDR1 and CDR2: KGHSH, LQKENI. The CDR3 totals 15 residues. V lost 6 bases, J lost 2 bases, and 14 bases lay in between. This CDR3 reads CASSLTGGGNQPQHF. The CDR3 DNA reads TGTGCCAGCTCGCTTACCGGGGGAGGCAATCAGCCCCAGCATTTT.

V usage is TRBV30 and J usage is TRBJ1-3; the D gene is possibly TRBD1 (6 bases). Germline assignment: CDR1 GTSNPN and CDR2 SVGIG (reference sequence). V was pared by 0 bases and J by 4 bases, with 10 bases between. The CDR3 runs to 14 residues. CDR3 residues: CAWSVPDRGNTIYF. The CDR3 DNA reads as TGTGCCTGGAGTGTACCTGACAGGGGAAACACCATATATTTT.

Here the CDR3 reads CASSPGQGFAPLHF. The CDR3 nucleotides are TGTGCCAGCAGCCCGGGACAGGGGTTTGCACCCCTCCACTTT. V and J are TRBV3-1 (or the pseudogene TRBV3-2) and TRBJ1-6; 10 bases are shared with TRBD1. CDR1 LGHDT and CDR2 YNNKEL come from the germline V gene (reference sequence). The CDR3 covers 14 residues. The ends lost 4 bases at V and 11 bases at J; junction bases unmatched: 5.

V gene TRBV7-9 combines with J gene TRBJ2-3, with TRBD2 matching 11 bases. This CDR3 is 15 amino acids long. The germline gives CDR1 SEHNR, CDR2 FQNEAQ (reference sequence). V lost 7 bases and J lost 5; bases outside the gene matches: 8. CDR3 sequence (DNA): TGTGCCAGCACCATTAGCGGGGGGGCCGTAGATACGCAGTATTTT. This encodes CASTISGGAVDTQYF.

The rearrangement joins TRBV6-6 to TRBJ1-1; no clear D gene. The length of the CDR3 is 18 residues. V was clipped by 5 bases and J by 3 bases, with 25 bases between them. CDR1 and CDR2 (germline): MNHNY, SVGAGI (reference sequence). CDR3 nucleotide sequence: TGTGCCAGCAGTCCCCTTCTCCGAGGGAGGGTAACCTACACTGAAGCTTTCTTT. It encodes CASSPLLRGRVTYTEAFF.

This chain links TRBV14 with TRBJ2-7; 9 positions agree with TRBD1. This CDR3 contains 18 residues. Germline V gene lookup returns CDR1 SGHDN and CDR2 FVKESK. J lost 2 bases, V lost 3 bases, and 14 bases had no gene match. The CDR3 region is CASSQARIPGQGTYEQYF. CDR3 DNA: TGTGCCAGCAGCCAGGCCCGTATCCCGGGACAGGGAACCTACGAGCAGTACTTC.

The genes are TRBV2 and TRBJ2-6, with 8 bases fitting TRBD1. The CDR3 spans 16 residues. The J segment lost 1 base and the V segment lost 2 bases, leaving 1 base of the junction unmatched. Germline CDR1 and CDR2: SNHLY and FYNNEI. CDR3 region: CASSENRGSGANVLTF. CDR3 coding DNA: TGTGCCAGCAGTGAAAACAGGGGGTCTGGGGCCAACGTCCTGACTTTC.